This section outlines one T cell receptor beta chain sequence together with its context. The antigen remains unidentified. The germline V gene has CDR1 SGHNT and CDR2 YENEEA. With 2 bases removed from V and 4 bases from J, the gap between germline ends came to 11 bases. The CDR3 extends over 14 amino acids. The data belong to a study of OX40 agonist ivuxolimab in advanced cancers. Study summary: From about 23 to 85 years was the age range, with a mean of around 57 years, and roughly 83% were male.

TCRdb keeps only in-frame clones here, not all; method: immunoSEQ multiplex PCR. The sample lists tens of thousands of clones; 75% to 80% were seen once. Whole-study results and caveats: CD4+ and CD8+ blood T cells expanded clonally by week 6 at 0.1 to 3.0 mg/kg. There were also nonresponders showing low normalized T-cell clonal expansion. No determination was made of the antigen specificity of the expanded peripheral T cells.

The sample was CD4+ or CD8+ T cells sorted from blood, taken in a trial of the OX40 agonist ivuxolimab. This receptor was taken from an adult with an advanced solid tumor such as melanoma, head and neck, liver or kidney cancer. V and J are TRBV11-3 and TRBJ1-1, with D perhaps matching TRBD1 (6 bases). The CDR3 loop reads CASSLRGAPTEAFF. CDR3 in DNA: TGTGCCAGCAGCTTAAGGGGGGCCCCCACTGAAGCTTTCTTT.